These 17 T cell receptor beta chains share one sample of origin, sequenced in a study of graft-versus-host responses after intestinal transplantation. Data came from immunoSEQ multiplex PCR; TCRdb stores just in-frame clones and leaves some out. Counted here are around 40,000 clones, 85% to 95% occurring once; the ten biggest clones make up roughly 0.58%. Antigens for these TCRs are unknown. The starting material was unstimulated CD8+ T cells sorted from spleen or lymph node cells, obtained before transplant. The receptors here all came from a human donor who was the organ donor for an intestinal transplant.

The J gene is TRBJ2-6, the V gene TRBV19; TRBD2 is a possible D gene (5 bases). This CDR3 comprises 17 residues. The germline gives CDR1 LNHDA, CDR2 SQIVND (reference sequence). V was cut by 3 bases and J by 0 bases, with 12 bases left in between. The CDR3 region has the DNA TGTGCCAGTAGTATGGTAGAGGGTGTCTCTGGGGCCAACGTCCTGACTTTC. This encodes CASSMVEGVSGANVLTF.

V gene TRBV9 combines with J gene TRBJ2-7, with TRBD1 identical over 10 bases. The CDR3 contains 14 residues. J was trimmed by 4 bases and V by 2 bases; bases with no gene match: 3. The germline gives CDR1 SGDLS, CDR2 YYNGEE. The CDR3 loop reads CASSVEGQGYEQYF. The CDR3, as DNA: TGTGCCAGCAGCGTCGAGGGACAGGGGTACGAGCAGTACTTC.

The chain recombines TRBV9 with TRBJ1-2; 8 bases map to TRBD1. This CDR3 is built from 13 residues. The germline V gene has CDR1 SGDLS and CDR2 YYNGEE. J lost 8 bases, V lost 3 bases, and 6 bases had no gene match. Written as DNA, the CDR3 is TGTGCCAGCAGCGCCATTACAGGGGGAGGCTACACCTTC. It codes for CASSAITGGGYTF.

The chain links TRBV19 to TRBJ1-1; the D gene is possibly TRBD1 (6 bases). Germline V gene lookup returns CDR1 LNHDA and CDR2 SQIVND (reference sequence). The CDR3 is made up of 14 amino acids. Trimming pared 5 bases from V and 5 bases from J, leaving 15 bases between. The CDR3 sequence: CASSGPRGVTEAFF. CDR3 in DNA: TGTGCCAGTAGTGGGCCCAGGGGAGTAACTGAAGCTTTCTTT.

V is TRBV27 and J is TRBJ2-7; D is tentatively TRBD1 or TRBD2 (5 bases each). Trimming took off 3 bases at V and 6 bases at J, with 15 bases between the two ends. The CDR3 length is 14 residues. Germline V gene data show CDR1 as MNHEY and CDR2 as SMNVEV (reference sequence). The CDR3 DNA reads as TGTGCCAGCAGTTTCGGGACCGGAACAGGCGAGCAGTACTTC. This codes for CASSFGTGTGEQYF.

The V and J genes are TRBV5-1 and TRBJ2-5; 7 nucleotides line up with TRBD2. Germline CDR1 SGHRS, CDR2 YFSETQ. The CDR3 contains 17 residues. V was clipped by 2 bases and J by 3 bases; unmatched bases: 13. This CDR3 is CASSLVFAGELEETQYF. CDR3 nucleotides: TGCGCCAGCAGCTTAGTTTTCGCGGGGGAACTAGAAGAGACCCAGTACTTC.

This clone has only one observation. As DNA, the CDR3 is TGTGCCAGCAGTCACCGGGACACAGGAAACTATGGCTACACCTTC. Residues: CASSHRDTGNYGYTF. J is TRBJ1-2 and V is TRBV27, with a possible D match to TRBD1 (6 bases). V was pared by 5 bases and J by 2 bases, with 15 bases between. CDR1 and CDR2 from the germline V gene are MNHEY and SMNVEV (reference sequence). CDR3 length: 15 residues.

The rearrangement joins TRBV9 to TRBJ2-1; 15 nucleotides match TRBD2. The V and J ends lost 4 bases and 7 bases, in that order; junction bases with no gene match: 6. The germline V gene has CDR1 SGDLS and CDR2 YYNGEE. The CDR3 contains 16 residues. The CDR3, as DNA: TGTGCCAGCAGCCCCGGGACTAGCGGGGGGTTTAATGAGCAGTTCTTC. It codes for CASSPGTSGGFNEQFF. Full variable domain (missing parts from reference TRBV9 and TRBJ2-1): DSGVTQTPKHLITATGQRVTLRCSPRSGDLSVYWYQQSLDQGLQFLIQYYNGEERAKGNILERFSAQQFPDLHSELNLSSLELGDSALYFCASSPGTSGGFNEQFFGPGTRLTVL.

This chain connects TRBV4-2 to TRBJ2-7; unclear D gene. This CDR3 has 15 residues. In germline, CDR1 is LGHNA, CDR2 YNFKEQ. V was trimmed by 1 base and J by 5 bases, leaving 15 bases between them. The CDR3 spells CASSQVARALNEQYF. Here the CDR3 DNA reads TGTGCCAGCAGCCAAGTTGCCCGGGCCCTTAACGAGCAGTACTTC.

This chain joins TRBV14 and TRBJ2-2; 7 bases agree with TRBD2. This CDR3 region has 16 residues. V shed 3 bases, J shed 4 bases, and the junction held 8 bases outside the gene matches. The germline V gene encodes CDR1 SGHDN and CDR2 FVKESK. The CDR3 spells CASSQGDYPGTGELFF. CDR3 sequence (DNA): TGTGCCAGCAGCCAGGGGGACTACCCGGGCACCGGGGAGCTGTTTTTT. Variable domain in full (rest from reference TRBV14 and TRBJ2-2): EAGVTQFPSHSVIEKGQTVTLRCDPISGHDNLYWYRRVMGKEIKFLLHFVKESKQDESGMPNNRFLAERTGGTYSTLKVQPAELEDSGVYFCASSQGDYPGTGELFFGEGSRLTVL.

The rearrangement joins TRBV7-3 to TRBJ2-7, with 7 positions matching TRBD2. Looked up from germline, CDR1 is SGHTA and CDR2 is FQGTGA. The CDR3 extends over 13 amino acids. After removal of 1 base from V and 3 bases from J, the junction contained 0 bases not matched to a gene. The DNA for the CDR3 is TGTGCCAGCAGCTTAAGGGGGGGCTACGAGCAGTACTTC. This codes for CASSLRGGYEQYF.

The chain links TRBV27 to TRBJ2-7, with D maybe TRBD2 (7 bases). Germline lookup yields CDR1 MNHEY and CDR2 SMNVEV (reference sequence). Trimming left V 2 bases short and J 7 bases short, with 12 bases between. CDR3 length: 13 amino acids. In DNA form, the CDR3 reads TGTGCCAGCAGTTTAGCGGGGGCTAAAGAGCAGTACTTC. This translates into CASSLAGAKEQYF.

The chain links TRBV19 to TRBJ2-1, with D maybe TRBD2 (6 bases). Deletions cut 3 bases from V and 4 bases from J, with 16 bases between. This CDR3 has 16 residues. In germline, CDR1 is LNHDA, CDR2 SQIVND (reference sequence). CDR3 loop: CASSIGGGNLYNEQFF. CDR3 bases: TGTGCCAGTAGTATTGGTGGGGGGAACCTTTACAATGAGCAGTTCTTC.

The CDR3 DNA is TGTGCCAGCTTGGATTTAGGACTCCAAGAGACCCAGTACTTC. Translating it yields CASLDLGLQETQYF. The chain has TRBV2 and TRBJ2-5, with D maybe TRBD2 (5 bases). The CDR3 sequence is 14 residues long. Germline CDR1 and CDR2: SNHLY and FYNNEI. V lost 8 bases to trimming and J lost 1 base, with 14 bases between them. Supplemented by reference TRBV2 and TRBJ2-5, the full variable domain reads EPEVTQTPSHQVTQMGQEVILRCVPISNHLYFYWYRQILGQKVEFLVSFYNNEISEKSEIFDDQFSVERPDGSNFTLKIRSTKLEDSAMYFCASLDLGLQETQYFGPGTRLLVL.

The V gene is TRBV6-6, the J gene TRBJ2-7; D unclear. Germline V gene lookup returns CDR1 MNHNY and CDR2 SVGAGI (reference sequence). Trimming shortened V by 5 bases and J by 5 bases, and 19 bases separated the two germline ends. The CDR3 loop spans 15 amino acids. The CDR3 DNA follows: TGTGCCAGCAGTCGCCCGTTGGCCCCCCGGGACGAGCAGTACTTC. This sequence encodes CASSRPLAPRDEQYF.

The rearrangement joins TRBV12-5 to TRBJ1-2; 7 positions agree with TRBD1. The V and J ends lost 6 bases and 4 bases, in that order; junction bases with no gene match: 2. This CDR3 has 12 residues. Germline V CDR1 and CDR2: LGHNT, FRNRAP. The CDR3 DNA follows: TGTGCTAGTGGCCACAGGGGCTATGGCTACACCTTC. Translation gives CASGHRGYGYTF.

The CDR3 bases are TGTGCCAGCAGTTACTCGGGGCAACACAGCTCCTACGAGCAGTACTTC. This codes for CASSYSGQHSSYEQYF. The chain combines TRBV6-5 with TRBJ2-7, with D maybe TRBD1 (5 bases). The germline V gene has CDR1 MNHEY and CDR2 SVGAGI. This CDR3 spans 16 amino acids. Trimming removed 0 bases at V and 0 bases at J, with 12 bases between.